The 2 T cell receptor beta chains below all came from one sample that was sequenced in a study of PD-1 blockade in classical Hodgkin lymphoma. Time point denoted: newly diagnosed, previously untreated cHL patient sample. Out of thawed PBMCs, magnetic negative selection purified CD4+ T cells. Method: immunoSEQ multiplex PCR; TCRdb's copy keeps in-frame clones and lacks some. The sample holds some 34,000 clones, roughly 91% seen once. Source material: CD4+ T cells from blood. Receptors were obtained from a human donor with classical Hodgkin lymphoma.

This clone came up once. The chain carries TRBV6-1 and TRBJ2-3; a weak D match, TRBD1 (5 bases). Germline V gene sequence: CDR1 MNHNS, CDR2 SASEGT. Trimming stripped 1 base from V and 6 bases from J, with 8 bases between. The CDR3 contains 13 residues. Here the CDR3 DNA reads TGTGCCAGCAGTGAAGGCAGGGTCGATACGCAGTATTTT. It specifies CASSEGRVDTQYF.

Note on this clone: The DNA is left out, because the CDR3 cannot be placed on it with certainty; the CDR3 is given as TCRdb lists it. The CDR3: CASTSDRAVGEKLFF. The chain links TRBV19 to TRBJ1-4; the table's D call, TRBD1, was not checked against the DNA. Germline values: CDR1 LNHDA, CDR2 SQIVND (reference sequence). Inclusive of both ends, the CDR3 amounts to 15 amino acids.